A selection of T cell receptor beta chains follows, all from one sample in a study of spatial heterogeneity in lung cancer. Each CDR3 protein is one row after TCRdb ran MiXCR on the 5' RACE reads. The table has about 11,000 distinct CDR3 sequences, around 5.1% seen once. Source: lung tumor tissue, taken at surgery. These receptors were collected from a male donor with early-stage non-small cell lung cancer. The CDR3 runs from the conserved cysteine through the conserved F or W.

CDR3: CASRPSAGDNSPLHF
J: TRBJ1-6
V: TRBV6-6

CDR3: CSARGPKYEQYF
J: TRBJ2-7
V: TRBV20-1

CDR3: CARYYGYTF
J: TRBJ1-2
V: TRBV21-1

CDR3: CASSLWDTQYF
J: TRBJ2-3
V: TRBV11-1

CDR3: CASSPRTGDVGELFF
J: TRBJ2-2
V: TRBV18

CDR3: CASSDFSTGELFF
J: TRBJ2-2
V: TRBV9

CDR3: CASGAPGQGAVSSYNEQFF
J: TRBJ2-1
V: TRBV11-2

CDR3: CASSEGNYGYTF
J: TRBJ1-2
V: TRBV2

CDR3: CASSSTPPARNNQPQHF
J: TRBJ1-5
V: TRBV7-8

CDR3: CASSSPKGDRGNNEQFF
J: TRBJ2-1
V: TRBV7-9

CDR3: CATSDLKGVGDTQYF
J: TRBJ2-3
V: TRBV24-1

CDR3: CASSYITRQNTEAFF
J: TRBJ1-1
V: TRBV6-5

CDR3: CASSLGTANSPLHF
J: TRBJ1-6
V: TRBV11-2

CDR3: CASSQDHYSYNEQFF
J: TRBJ2-1
V: TRBV5-1

CDR3: CASSLEKRASGNEQFF
J: TRBJ2-1
V: TRBV11-2

CDR3: CASSPRSVPSTDTQYF
J: TRBJ2-3
V: TRBV18

CDR3: CASSQNRDSYEQYF
J: TRBJ2-7
V: TRBV4-1

CDR3: CAIRDRTGGTGELFF
J: TRBJ2-2
V: TRBV10-3

CDR3: CASSRQSLSSYNSPLHF
J: TRBJ1-6
V: TRBV5-1

CDR3: CASSRQATTDTQYF
J: TRBJ2-3
V: TRBV5-1

CDR3: CSARVGGQGANQPQHF
J: TRBJ1-5
V: TRBV20-1

CDR3: CASSWDRVDTGELFF
J: TRBJ2-2
V: TRBV6-6

CDR3: CASRGKYGGVGTQNTQYF
J: TRBJ2-3
V: TRBV5-1

CDR3: CASSLAGKENSPLHF
J: TRBJ1-6
V: TRBV5-1

CDR3: CASSQDQGQYTEAFF
J: TRBJ1-1
V: TRBV4-2

CDR3: CASSLWNSVGQPQHF
J: TRBJ1-5
V: TRBV28

CDR3: CSANTGGESNQPQHF
J: TRBJ1-5
V: TRBV20-1

CDR3: CASSQFGRGVNNEQFF
J: TRBJ2-1
V: TRBV4-3

CDR3: CASSLAQGGEKLFF
J: TRBJ1-4
V: TRBV11-3

CDR3: CATPLGQAFNEQFF
J: TRBJ2-1
V: TRBV2

CDR3: CSARDFGAGYTF
J: TRBJ1-2
V: TRBV20-1

CDR3: CASSYRDSYNEQFF
J: TRBJ2-1
V: TRBV6-2/TRBV6-3

CDR3: CASSLRYDRGNYGYTF
J: TRBJ1-2
V: TRBV12-3/TRBV12-4

CDR3: CAISVAGTEAFF
J: TRBJ1-1
V: TRBV10-3

CDR3: CASTIATNEKLFF
J: TRBJ1-4
V: TRBV19

CDR3: CASSSLGRSYNSPLHF
J: TRBJ1-6
V: TRBV28

CDR3: CASSQKGDSTNSNQPQHF
J: TRBJ1-5
V: TRBV4-2

CDR3: CASSSTRNTEAFF
J: TRBJ1-1
V: TRBV3-1

CDR3: CASSLEVYTEAFF
J: TRBJ1-1
V: TRBV11-1

CDR3: CASSIGTGNQPQHF
J: TRBJ1-5
V: TRBV19

CDR3: CASSLRGTTNEQFF
J: TRBJ2-1
V: TRBV28

CDR3: CASSFGQGETQYF
J: TRBJ2-5
V: TRBV5-6

CDR3: CASSRPQGGDGELFF
J: TRBJ2-2
V: TRBV4-3

CDR3: CASSPRQGPSEQYF
J: TRBJ2-7
V: TRBV7-9

CDR3: CASSQAARNSPLHF
J: TRBJ1-6
V: TRBV18

CDR3: CASNLGTDTQYF
J: TRBJ2-3
V: TRBV5-4

CDR3: CASSYVGLAGGQETQYF
J: TRBJ2-5
V: TRBV3-1

CDR3: CSVVPSGPGTDTQYF
J: TRBJ2-3
V: TRBV29-1

CDR3: CSAVDTLRGYGYTF
J: TRBJ1-2
V: TRBV20-1

CDR3: CASSSPPGNTEAFF
J: TRBJ1-1
V: TRBV12-3/TRBV12-4

CDR3: CASSKYERGRYNEQFF
J: TRBJ2-1
V: TRBV19

CDR3: CASSGGQLNTEAFF
J: TRBJ1-1
V: TRBV5-1

CDR3: CASKSGETYNEQFF
J: TRBJ2-1
V: TRBV5-1

CDR3: CSAPPTGMVNQPQHF
J: TRBJ1-5
V: TRBV20-1

CDR3: CASSPGAVQETQYF
J: TRBJ2-5
V: TRBV28

CDR3: CSAPQTIDTDTQYF
J: TRBJ2-3
V: TRBV20-1

CDR3: CSVEQGAREAFF
J: TRBJ1-1
V: TRBV29-1

CDR3: CSAIRNDEQYF
J: TRBJ2-7
V: TRBV20-1

CDR3: CASSQDGSGGSYEQYF
J: TRBJ2-7
V: TRBV4-2